This T cell receptor (beta chain) is from a study of CXCR3-negative and CXCR3-positive naive CD8 T cells. Germline V CDR1 and CDR2: SGHNT, YENEEA. The CDR3 has 14 amino acids. With regard to this clonotype: Its matching antigen is unknown.

Study-wide results and limits: Whereas both naive subsets had comparably high diversity, memory CD8+ cells had much lower diversity. Naive cells used TRBV-TRBJ genes in much the same way whether CXCR3-negative or CXCR3-positive; memory cells did not. CD5 surface expression was similar among naive subsets, and TCR strength was estimated by inference from TRB CDR3 properties.

CD45RO-CCR7+CD27+CD95- expression identified naive CD8+ T cells. Preparation of TRB cDNA libraries relied on 5' RACE carrying UMI labels. TCRdb reworked the 5' RACE reads into one entry per CDR3 protein, no DNA. In all, the sample yields more than 65,000 distinct CDR3 sequences. The sample was naive CXCR3- CD8+ T cells from blood. Subset noted: CD45RO-CCR7+CD27+CD95- naive CD8+ T cells lacking CXCR3 (TNR3-). The receptor comes from a human donor in good health. Some clones in this sample may be carry-over from other donors' samples. The chain carries TRBV11-3 and TRBJ2-7; TCRdb reports TRBD1, a call that lacks DNA to check it against. This CDR3 reads CASSSLPGGREQYF.